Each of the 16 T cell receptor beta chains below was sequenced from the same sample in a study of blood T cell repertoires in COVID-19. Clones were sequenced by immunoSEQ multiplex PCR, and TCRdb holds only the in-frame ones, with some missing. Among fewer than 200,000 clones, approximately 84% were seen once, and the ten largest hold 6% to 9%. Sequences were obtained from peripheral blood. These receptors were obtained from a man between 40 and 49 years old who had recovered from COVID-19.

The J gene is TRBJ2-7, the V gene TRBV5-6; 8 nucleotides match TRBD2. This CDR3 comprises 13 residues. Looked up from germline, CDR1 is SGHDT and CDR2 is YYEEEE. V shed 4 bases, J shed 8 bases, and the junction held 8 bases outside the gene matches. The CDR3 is CASSQTSGSKQYF. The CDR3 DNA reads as TGTGCCAGCAGCCAAACTAGCGGCTCTAAGCAGTACTTC.

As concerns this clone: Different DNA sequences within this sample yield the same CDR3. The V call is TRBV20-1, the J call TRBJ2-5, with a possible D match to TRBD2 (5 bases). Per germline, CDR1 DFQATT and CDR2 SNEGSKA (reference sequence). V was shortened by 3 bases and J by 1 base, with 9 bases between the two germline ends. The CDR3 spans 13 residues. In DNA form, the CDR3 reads TGCAGTGCTAGTTCGGGGTCCCAAGAGACCCAGTACTTC. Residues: CSASSGSQETQYF.

Written as DNA, the CDR3 is TGCGCCAGCAGCTCAGAGGCCGGGGCCCAGTACTTC. It is translated as CASSSEAGAQYF. The chain carries TRBV5-1 and TRBJ2-5, with D perhaps TRBD2 (5 bases). Trimming cost V 3 bases and J 9 bases, with 12 bases left between them. The germline gives CDR1 SGHRS, CDR2 YFSETQ. The CDR3 totals 12 residues. Filled out from reference TRBV5-1 and TRBJ2-5, the complete variable domain reads KAGVTQTPRYLIKTRGQQVTLSCSPISGHRSVSWYQQTPGQGLQFLFEYFSETQRNKGNFPGRFSGRQFSNSRSEMNVSTLELGDSALYLCASSSEAGAQYFGPGTRLLVL.

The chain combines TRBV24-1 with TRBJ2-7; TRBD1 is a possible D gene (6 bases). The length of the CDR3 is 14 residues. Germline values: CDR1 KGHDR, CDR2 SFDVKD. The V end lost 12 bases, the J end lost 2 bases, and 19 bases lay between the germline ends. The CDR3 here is CALALRDTTYEQYF. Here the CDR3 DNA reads TGTGCCCTCGCACTCCGGGACACAACCTACGAGCAGTACTTC.

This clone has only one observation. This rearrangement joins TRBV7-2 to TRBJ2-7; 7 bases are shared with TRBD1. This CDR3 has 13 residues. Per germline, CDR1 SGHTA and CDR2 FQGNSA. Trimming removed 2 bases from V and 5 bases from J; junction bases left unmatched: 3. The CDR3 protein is CASSLNRGDEQYF. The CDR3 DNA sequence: TGTGCCAGCAGCTTAAACAGGGGTGACGAGCAGTACTTC.

CDR3 amino acids: CASSYNLTANLLTDTQYF. The DNA of the CDR3 is TGTGCCAGCAGCTACAATCTTACAGCAAACCTTCTCACAGATACGCAGTATTTT. The chain employs TRBV11-2 and TRBJ2-3; D is unclear. V shed 4 bases and J shed 2 bases, with 22 bases lying between them. Germline V lookup: CDR1 SGHAT, CDR2 FQNNGV. This CDR3 comprises 18 residues.

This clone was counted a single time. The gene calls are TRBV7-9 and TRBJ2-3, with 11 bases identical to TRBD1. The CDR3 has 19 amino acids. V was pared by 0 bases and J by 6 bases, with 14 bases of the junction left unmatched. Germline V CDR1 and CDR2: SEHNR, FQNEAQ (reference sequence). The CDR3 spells CASSLAFLDRGRVLDTQYF. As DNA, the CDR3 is TGTGCCAGCAGCTTAGCATTTTTGGACAGGGGGCGCGTATTGGATACGCAGTATTTT. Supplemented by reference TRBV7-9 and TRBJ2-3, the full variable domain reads DTGVSQNPRHKITKRGQNVTFRCDPISEHNRLYWYRQTLGQGPEFLTYFQNEAQLEKSRLLSDRFSAERPKGSFSTLEIQRTEQGDSAMYLCASSLAFLDRGRVLDTQYFGPGTRLTVL.

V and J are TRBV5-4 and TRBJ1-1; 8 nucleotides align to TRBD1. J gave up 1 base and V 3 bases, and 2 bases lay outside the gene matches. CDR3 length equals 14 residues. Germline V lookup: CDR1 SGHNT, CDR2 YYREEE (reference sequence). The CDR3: CASSSGQGNTEAFF. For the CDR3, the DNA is TGTGCCAGCAGCTCTGGACAGGGGAACACTGAAGCTTTCTTT.

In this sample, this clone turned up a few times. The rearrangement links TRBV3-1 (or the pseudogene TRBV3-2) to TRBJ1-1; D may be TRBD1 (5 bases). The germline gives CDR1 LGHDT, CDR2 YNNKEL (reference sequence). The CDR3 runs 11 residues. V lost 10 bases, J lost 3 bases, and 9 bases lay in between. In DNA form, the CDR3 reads TGTGCCACGGGGGGAGACACTGAAGCTTTCTTT. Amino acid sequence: CATGGDTEAFF.

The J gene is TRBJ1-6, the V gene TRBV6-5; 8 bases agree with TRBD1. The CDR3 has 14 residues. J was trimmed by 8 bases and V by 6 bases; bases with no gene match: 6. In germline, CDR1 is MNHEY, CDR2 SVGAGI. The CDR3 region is CASRAGGRYSPLHF. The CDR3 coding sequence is TGTGCCAGCAGGGCAGGGGGCAGGTATTCACCCCTCCACTTT.

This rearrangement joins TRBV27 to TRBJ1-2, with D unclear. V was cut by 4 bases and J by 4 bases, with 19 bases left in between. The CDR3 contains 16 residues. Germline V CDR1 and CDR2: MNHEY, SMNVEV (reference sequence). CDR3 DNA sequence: TGTGCCAGCAGTTCCCTATCCCAGGCAGGACTCTATGGCTACACCTTC. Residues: CASSSLSQAGLYGYTF.

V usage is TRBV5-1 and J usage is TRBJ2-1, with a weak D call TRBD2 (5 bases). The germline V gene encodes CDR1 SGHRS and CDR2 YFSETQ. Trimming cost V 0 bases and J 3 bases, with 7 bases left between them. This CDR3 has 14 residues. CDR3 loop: CASSLESGYNEQFF. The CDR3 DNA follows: TGCGCCAGCAGCTTGGAGAGCGGCTACAATGAGCAGTTCTTC.

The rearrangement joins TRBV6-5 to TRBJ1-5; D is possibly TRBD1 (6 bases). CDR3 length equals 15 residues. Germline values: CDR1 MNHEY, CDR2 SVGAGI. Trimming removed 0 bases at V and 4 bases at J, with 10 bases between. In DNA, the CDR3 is TGTGCCAGCAGTTACTCAAGACAGGCAAATCAGCCCCAGCATTTT. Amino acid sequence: CASSYSRQANQPQHF.

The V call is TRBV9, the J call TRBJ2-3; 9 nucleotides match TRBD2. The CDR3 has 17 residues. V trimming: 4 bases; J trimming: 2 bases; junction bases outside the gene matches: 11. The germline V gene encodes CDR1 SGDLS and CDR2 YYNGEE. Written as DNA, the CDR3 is TGTGCCAGCAGCTCTAGGCTTAGCGGGGGTCCCACAGATACGCAGTATTTT. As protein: CASSSRLSGGPTDTQYF. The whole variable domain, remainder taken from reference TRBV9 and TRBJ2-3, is DSGVTQTPKHLITATGQRVTLRCSPRSGDLSVYWYQQSLDQGLQFLIQYYNGEERAKGNILERFSAQQFPDLHSELNLSSLELGDSALYFCASSSRLSGGPTDTQYFGPGTRLTVL.

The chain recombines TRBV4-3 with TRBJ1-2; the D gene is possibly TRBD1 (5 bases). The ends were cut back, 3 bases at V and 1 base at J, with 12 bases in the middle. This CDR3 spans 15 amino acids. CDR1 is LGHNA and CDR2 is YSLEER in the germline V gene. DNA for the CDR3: TGCGCCAGCAGCCAGACGGGGGGGATTAACTATGGCTACACCTTC. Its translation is CASSQTGGINYGYTF.

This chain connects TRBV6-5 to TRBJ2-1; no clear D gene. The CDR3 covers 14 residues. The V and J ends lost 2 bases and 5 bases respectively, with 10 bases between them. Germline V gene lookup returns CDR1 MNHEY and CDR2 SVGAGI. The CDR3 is CASSYNFNNNEQFF. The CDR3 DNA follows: TGTGCCAGCAGTTACAATTTCAACAACAATGAGCAGTTCTTC.